Below, 11 T cell receptor beta chains from the same sample are listed, as sequenced in a study of blood T cell repertoires in COVID-19. Libraries were prepared by immunoSEQ multiplex PCR; TCRdb keeps only in-frame clonotypes and omits some of them. The data show 35,000 to 50,000 clones, around 88% seen once. Sequencing input: peripheral blood. The receptors stem from a woman of 80 years or more with acute or convalescent COVID-19.

This chain links TRBV14 with TRBJ2-3, with 12 bases matching TRBD2. The junction had 21 bases not matched to a gene; V was cut back by 1 base and J by 4 bases. This CDR3 is 22 amino acids long. Per the germline V gene, CDR1 is SGHDN and CDR2 is FVKESK. The CDR3 DNA reads as TGTGCCAGCAGCCAAGGGATTCCTCGGGGACTAGCGGGCCTGGAGGTATCAGATACGCAGTATTTT. Amino acid sequence: CASSQGIPRGLAGLEVSDTQYF.

The V call is TRBV5-6, the J call TRBJ2-1; no clear D gene. With 3 bases removed from V and 7 bases from J, the gap between germline ends came to 26 bases. The CDR3 totals 18 residues. Germline CDR1 and CDR2: SGHDT and YYEEEE. The CDR3 region is CASSSDFTTVFGVNEQFF. CDR3 nucleotides: TGTGCCAGCAGCTCCGACTTCACCACGGTGTTCGGCGTAAATGAGCAGTTCTTC.

The chain employs TRBV11-2 and TRBJ2-3, with D maybe TRBD1 (5 bases). Looked up from germline, CDR1 is SGHAT and CDR2 is FQNNGV. Trimming took 3 bases from V and 2 from J, leaving 15 bases between them. The CDR3 consists of 16 residues. This chain's CDR3 is CASSFRGHLYTDTQYF. The CDR3, as DNA: TGTGCCAGCAGCTTCCGCGGACACTTATACACAGATACGCAGTATTTT.

The chain couples TRBV19 to TRBJ1-5, with 8 bases identical to TRBD1. CDR3 length: 16 amino acids. Trimming removed 1 base from V and 4 bases from J; junction bases left unmatched: 6. Germline values: CDR1 LNHDA, CDR2 SQIVND (reference sequence). The CDR3 spells CASSIAWTGRNQPQHF. Written as DNA, the CDR3 is TGTGCCAGTAGTATAGCGTGGACAGGGAGGAATCAGCCCCAGCATTTT.

V is TRBV6-6 and J is TRBJ1-4; D possibly corresponds to TRBD1 (5 bases). The CDR3 is made up of 15 amino acids. Trimming left V 6 bases short and J 8 bases short, with 19 bases between. CDR1 is MNHNY, CDR2 SVGAGI, per germline (reference sequence). CDR3 coding DNA: TGTGCCAGCAGGCGCGACCAGGGTGTAATCGAAAAACTGTTTTTT. This codes for CASRRDQGVIEKLFF.

V and J are TRBV27 and TRBJ1-4, with D unclear. CDR3 size: 12 residues. Germline values: CDR1 MNHEY, CDR2 SMNVEV (reference sequence). The V gene lost 8 bases and the J gene lost 8 bases, with 12 bases spanning the gap. The CDR3 sequence: CASGYSGEKLFF. CDR3 coding DNA: TGTGCCAGCGGGTACTCCGGGGAAAAACTGTTTTTT.

The chain combines TRBV2 with TRBJ1-2; TRBD1 matches 7 bases. V shed 4 bases and J 2 bases; nucleotides not matched to a gene: 7. Germline V gene lookup returns CDR1 SNHLY and CDR2 FYNNEI. The CDR3 is 15 amino acids. This CDR3 reads CASSARDSLNYGYTF. In DNA form, the CDR3 reads TGTGCCAGCAGTGCCCGGGACAGCCTAAACTATGGCTACACCTTC.

CDR3 sequence: CASSINFRGGDYGYTF. The CDR3 DNA reads as TGTGCCAGTAGTATAAATTTTCGGGGTGGCGACTATGGCTACACCTTC. The chain uses TRBV19 and TRBJ1-2; D not resolved. Looked up from germline, CDR1 is LNHDA and CDR2 is SQIVND (reference sequence). V dropped 2 bases and J dropped 3 bases, with 16 bases sitting between them. This CDR3 is 16 amino acids long.

V is TRBV19 and J is TRBJ2-3; 7 bases agree with TRBD1. CDR3 length equals 14 residues. CDR1 is LNHDA, CDR2 SQIVND, per germline (reference sequence). V shed 5 bases and J 6 bases; nucleotides not matched to a gene: 8. Here the CDR3 reads CASSSRQGFDTQYF. The CDR3 DNA is TGTGCCAGTAGTTCAAGACAGGGTTTTGATACGCAGTATTTT.

The J gene is TRBJ2-2, the V gene TRBV19, with 9 bases that match TRBD2. Trimming took 10 bases from V and 4 from J; bases not matched to a gene: 10. The length of the CDR3 is 15 residues. From germline, CDR1 is LNHDA and CDR2 SQIVND (reference sequence). CDR3 DNA sequence: TGTGCCACCCCGCAGCGGGGGGCGGGCACCGGGGAGCTGTTTTTT. The encoded protein is CATPQRGAGTGELFF.

The chain has TRBV5-1 and TRBJ1-2, with TRBD1 as a possible D gene (6 bases). The CDR3 has 13 residues. Germline values: CDR1 SGHRS, CDR2 YFSETQ. V lost 4 bases, J lost 3 bases, and 10 bases lay in between. As DNA, the CDR3 is TGCGCCAGCAGCCCGGACAGATACTATGGCTACACCTTC. It is translated as CASSPDRYYGYTF. The variable domain in full, with the rest retrieved from reference TRBV5-1 and TRBJ1-2, is KAGVTQTPRYLIKTRGQQVTLSCSPISGHRSVSWYQQTPGQGLQFLFEYFSETQRNKGNFPGRFSGRQFSNSRSEMNVSTLELGDSALYLCASSPDRYYGYTFGSGTRLTVV.